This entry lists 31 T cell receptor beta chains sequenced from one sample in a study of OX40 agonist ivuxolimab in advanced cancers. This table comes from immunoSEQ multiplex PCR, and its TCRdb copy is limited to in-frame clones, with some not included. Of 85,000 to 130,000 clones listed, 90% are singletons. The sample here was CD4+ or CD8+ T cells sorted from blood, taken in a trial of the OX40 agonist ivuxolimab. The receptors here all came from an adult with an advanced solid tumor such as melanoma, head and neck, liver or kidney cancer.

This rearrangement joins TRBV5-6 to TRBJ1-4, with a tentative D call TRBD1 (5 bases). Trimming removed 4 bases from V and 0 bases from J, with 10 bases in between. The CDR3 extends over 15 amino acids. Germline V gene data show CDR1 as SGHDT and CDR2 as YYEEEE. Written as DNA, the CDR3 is TGTGCCAGCAGCCCCGGGGGTCCAACTAATGAAAAACTGTTTTTT. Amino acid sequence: CASSPGGPTNEKLFF.

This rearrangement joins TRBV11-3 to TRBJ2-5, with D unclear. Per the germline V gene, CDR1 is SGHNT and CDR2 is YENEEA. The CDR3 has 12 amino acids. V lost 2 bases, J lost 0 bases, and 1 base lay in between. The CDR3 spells CASSLNQETQYF. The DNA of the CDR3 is TGTGCCAGCAGCTTAAACCAAGAGACCCAGTACTTC.

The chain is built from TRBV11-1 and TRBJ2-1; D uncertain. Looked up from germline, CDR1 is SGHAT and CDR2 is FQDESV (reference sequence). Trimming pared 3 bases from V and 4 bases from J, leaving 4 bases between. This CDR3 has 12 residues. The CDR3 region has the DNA TGTGCCAGCAGCTTCCTATACAATGAGCAGTTCTTC. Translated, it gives CASSFLYNEQFF.

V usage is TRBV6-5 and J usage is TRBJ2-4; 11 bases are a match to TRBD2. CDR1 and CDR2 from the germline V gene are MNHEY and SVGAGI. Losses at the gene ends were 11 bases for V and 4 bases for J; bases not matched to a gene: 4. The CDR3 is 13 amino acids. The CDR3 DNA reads TGTGCCGGGGGGACTAGCGGAAAAAACATTCAGTACTTC. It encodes CAGGTSGKNIQYF.

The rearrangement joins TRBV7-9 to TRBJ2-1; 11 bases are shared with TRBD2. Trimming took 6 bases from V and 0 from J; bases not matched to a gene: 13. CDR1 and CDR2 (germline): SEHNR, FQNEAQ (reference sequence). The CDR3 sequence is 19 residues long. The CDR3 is CASSLPGLAEPSSYNEQFF. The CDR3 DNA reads TGTGCCAGCAGTTTGCCGGGACTAGCGGAGCCGAGCTCCTACAATGAGCAGTTCTTC.

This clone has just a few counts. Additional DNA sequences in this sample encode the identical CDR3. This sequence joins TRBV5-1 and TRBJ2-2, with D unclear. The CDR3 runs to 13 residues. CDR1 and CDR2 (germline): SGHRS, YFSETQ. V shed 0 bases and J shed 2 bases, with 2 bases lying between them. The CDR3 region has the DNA TGCGCCAGCAGCTTGGATAACACCGGGGAGCTGTTTTTT. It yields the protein CASSLDNTGELFF.

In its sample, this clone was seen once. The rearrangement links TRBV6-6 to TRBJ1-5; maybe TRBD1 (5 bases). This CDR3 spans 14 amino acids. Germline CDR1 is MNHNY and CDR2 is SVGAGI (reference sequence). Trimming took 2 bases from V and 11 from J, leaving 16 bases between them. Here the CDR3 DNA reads TGTGCCAGCAGTTACGGCGGGGGGTATGGAGCCCAGCATTTT. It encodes CASSYGGGYGAQHF.

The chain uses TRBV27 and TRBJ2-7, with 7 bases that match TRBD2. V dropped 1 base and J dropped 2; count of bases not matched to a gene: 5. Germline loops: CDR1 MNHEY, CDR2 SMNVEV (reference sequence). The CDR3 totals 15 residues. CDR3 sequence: CASSLFRGGPYEQYF. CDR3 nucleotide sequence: TGTGCCAGCAGTTTATTTCGCGGGGGTCCCTACGAGCAGTACTTC.

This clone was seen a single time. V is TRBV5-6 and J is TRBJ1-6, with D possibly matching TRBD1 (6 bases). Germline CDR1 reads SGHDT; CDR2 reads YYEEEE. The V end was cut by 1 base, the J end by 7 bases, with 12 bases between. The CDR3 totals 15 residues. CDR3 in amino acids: CASSLRQAPNSPLHF. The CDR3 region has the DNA TGTGCCAGCAGCTTGCGACAGGCCCCCAATTCACCCCTCCACTTT.

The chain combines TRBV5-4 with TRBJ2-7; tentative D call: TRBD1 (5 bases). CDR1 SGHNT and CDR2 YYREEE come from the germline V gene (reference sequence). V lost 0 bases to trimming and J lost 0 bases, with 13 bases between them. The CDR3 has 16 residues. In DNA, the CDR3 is TGTGCCAGCAGCTTGGGGGCGACAGCCACCTCCTACGAGCAGTACTTC. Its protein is CASSLGATATSYEQYF.

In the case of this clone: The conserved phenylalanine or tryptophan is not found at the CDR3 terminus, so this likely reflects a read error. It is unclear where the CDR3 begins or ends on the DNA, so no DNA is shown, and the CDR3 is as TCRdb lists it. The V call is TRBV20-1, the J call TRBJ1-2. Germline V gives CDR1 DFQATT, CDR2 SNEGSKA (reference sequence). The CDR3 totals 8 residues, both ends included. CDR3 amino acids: CSATASAP.

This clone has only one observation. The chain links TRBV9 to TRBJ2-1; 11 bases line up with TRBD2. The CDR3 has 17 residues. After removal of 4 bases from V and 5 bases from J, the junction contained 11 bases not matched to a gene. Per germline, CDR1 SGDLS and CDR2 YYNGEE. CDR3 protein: CASSPLGLAGGHNEQFF. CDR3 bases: TGTGCCAGCAGCCCGCTGGGCCTAGCGGGAGGACACAATGAGCAGTTCTTC. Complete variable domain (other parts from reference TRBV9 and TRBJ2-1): DSGVTQTPKHLITATGQRVTLRCSPRSGDLSVYWYQQSLDQGLQFLIQYYNGEERAKGNILERFSAQQFPDLHSELNLSSLELGDSALYFCASSPLGLAGGHNEQFFGPGTRLTVL.

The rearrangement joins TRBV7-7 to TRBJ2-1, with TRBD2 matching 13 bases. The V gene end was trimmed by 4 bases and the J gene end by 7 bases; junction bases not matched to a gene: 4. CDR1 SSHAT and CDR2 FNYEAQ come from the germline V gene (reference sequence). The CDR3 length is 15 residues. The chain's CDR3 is CASSSGTSGVNEQFF. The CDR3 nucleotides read TGTGCCAGCAGCTCCGGGACTAGCGGGGTTAATGAGCAGTTCTTC.

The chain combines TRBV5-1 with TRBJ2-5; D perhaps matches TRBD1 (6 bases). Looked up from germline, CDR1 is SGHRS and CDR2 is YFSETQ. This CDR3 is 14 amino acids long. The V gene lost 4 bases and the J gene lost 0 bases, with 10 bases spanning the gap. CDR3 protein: CASSPGQNQETQYF. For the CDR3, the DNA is TGCGCCAGCAGCCCCGGACAGAACCAAGAGACCCAGTACTTC.

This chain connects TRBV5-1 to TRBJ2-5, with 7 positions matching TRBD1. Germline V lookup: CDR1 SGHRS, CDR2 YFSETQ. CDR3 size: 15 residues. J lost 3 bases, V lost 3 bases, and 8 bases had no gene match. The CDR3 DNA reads TGCGCCAGCAGCTCAGGGACAGTAGCTAAAGAGACCCAGTACTTC. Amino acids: CASSSGTVAKETQYF.

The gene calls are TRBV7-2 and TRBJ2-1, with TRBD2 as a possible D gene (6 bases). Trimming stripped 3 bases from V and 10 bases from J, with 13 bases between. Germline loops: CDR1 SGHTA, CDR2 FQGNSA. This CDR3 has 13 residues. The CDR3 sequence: CASSLSGAGEQFF. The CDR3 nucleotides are TGTGCCAGCAGCTTGTCCGGGGCGGGGGAGCAGTTCTTC.

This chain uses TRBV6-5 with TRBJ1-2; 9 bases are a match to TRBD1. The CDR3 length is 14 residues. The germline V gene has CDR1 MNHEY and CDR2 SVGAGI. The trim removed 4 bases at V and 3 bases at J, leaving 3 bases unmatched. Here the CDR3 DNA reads TGTGCCAGCAGTTGGGACAGGGCTGACTATGGCTACACCTTC. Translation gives CASSWDRADYGYTF.

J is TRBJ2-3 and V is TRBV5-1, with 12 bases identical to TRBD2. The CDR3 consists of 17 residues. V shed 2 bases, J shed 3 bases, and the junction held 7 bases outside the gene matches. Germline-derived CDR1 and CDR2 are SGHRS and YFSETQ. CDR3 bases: TGCGCCAGCAGCTTATCCCTAGCGGGAGGGCCGACAGATACGCAGTATTTT. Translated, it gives CASSLSLAGGPTDTQYF.

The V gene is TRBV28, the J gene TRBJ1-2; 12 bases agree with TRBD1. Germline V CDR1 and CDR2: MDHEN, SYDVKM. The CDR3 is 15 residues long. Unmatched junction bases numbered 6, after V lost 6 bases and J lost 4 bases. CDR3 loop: CASRTGTGGSYGYTF. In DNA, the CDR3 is TGTGCCAGCAGAACCGGGACAGGGGGCTCCTATGGCTACACCTTC.

The CDR3 sequence: CASSYSLAGETQYF. CDR3 coding DNA: TGTGCCAGCAGTTACTCACTAGCGGGAGAGACCCAGTACTTC. The V and J genes are TRBV6-5 and TRBJ2-5; 9 nucleotides match TRBD2. Germline lookup yields CDR1 MNHEY and CDR2 SVGAGI. V was pared by 0 bases and J by 4 bases, with 0 bases of the junction left unmatched. The CDR3 runs to 14 residues.

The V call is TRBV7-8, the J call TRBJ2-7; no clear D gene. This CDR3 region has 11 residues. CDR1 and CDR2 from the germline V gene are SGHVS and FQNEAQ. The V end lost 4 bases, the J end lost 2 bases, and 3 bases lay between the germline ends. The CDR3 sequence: CASSSTYEQYF. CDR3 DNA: TGTGCCAGCAGCTCAACCTACGAGCAGTACTTC.

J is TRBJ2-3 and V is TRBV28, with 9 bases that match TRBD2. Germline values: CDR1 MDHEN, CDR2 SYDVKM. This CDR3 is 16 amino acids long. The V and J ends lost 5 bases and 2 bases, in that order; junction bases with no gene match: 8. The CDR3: CASSRPTSGYTDTQYF. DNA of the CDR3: TGTGCCAGCAGTCGTCCGACTAGCGGCTACACAGATACGCAGTATTTT.

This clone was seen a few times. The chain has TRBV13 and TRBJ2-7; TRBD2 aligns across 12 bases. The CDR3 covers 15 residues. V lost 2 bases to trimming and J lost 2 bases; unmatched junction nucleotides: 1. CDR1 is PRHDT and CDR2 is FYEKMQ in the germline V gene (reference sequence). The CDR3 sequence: CASSLRLAGAYEQYF. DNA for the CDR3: TGTGCCAGCAGCTTACGACTAGCGGGGGCCTACGAGCAGTACTTC.

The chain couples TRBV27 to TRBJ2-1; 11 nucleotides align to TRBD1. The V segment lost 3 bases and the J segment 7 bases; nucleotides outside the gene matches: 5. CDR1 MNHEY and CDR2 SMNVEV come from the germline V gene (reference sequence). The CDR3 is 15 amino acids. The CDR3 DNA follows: TGTGCCAGCAGTTTTTGGGGGACAGGGGGGAATGAGCAGTTCTTC. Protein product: CASSFWGTGGNEQFF.

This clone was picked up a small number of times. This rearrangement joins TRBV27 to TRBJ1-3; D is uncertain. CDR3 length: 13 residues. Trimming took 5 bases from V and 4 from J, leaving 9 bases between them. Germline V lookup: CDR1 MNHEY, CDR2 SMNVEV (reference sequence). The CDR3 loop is CASSPLAGNTIYF. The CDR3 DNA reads TGTGCCAGCAGTCCCCTCGCCGGAAACACCATATATTTT.

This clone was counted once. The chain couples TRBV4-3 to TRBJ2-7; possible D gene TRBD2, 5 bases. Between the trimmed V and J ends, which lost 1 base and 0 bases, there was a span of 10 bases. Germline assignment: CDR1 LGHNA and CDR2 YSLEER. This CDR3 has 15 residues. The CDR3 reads CASSQVPGSSYEQYF. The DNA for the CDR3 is TGCGCCAGCAGCCAAGTCCCGGGGAGCTCCTACGAGCAGTACTTC.

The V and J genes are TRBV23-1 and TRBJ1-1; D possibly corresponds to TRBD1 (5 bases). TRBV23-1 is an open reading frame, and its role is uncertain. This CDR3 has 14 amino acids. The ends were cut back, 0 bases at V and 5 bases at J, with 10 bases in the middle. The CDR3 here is CASSQSAQETEAFF. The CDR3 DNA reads TGCGCCAGCAGTCAATCGGCACAGGAGACTGAAGCTTTCTTT.

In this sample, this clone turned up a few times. CDR3 protein: CASSLEWGSSYEQYF. CDR3 nucleotides: TGTGCCAGCAGCTTAGAATGGGGGAGCTCCTACGAGCAGTACTTC. This chain connects TRBV11-1 to TRBJ2-7, with D possibly called TRBD1 or TRBD2 (5 bases each). Germline values: CDR1 SGHAT, CDR2 FQDESV (reference sequence). The CDR3 runs to 15 residues. Trimming cost V 1 base and J 0 bases, with 10 bases left between them.

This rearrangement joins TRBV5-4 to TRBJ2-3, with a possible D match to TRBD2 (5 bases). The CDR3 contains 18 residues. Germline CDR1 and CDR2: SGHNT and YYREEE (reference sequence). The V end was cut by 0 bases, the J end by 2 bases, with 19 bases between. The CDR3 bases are TGTGCCAGCAGCTTGGAAGGCGGGCCAGCTCAAAACACAGATACGCAGTATTTT. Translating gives CASSLEGGPAQNTDTQYF. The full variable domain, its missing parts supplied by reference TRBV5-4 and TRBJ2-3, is ETGVTQSPTHLIKTRGQQVTLRCSSQSGHNTVSWYQQALGQGPQFIFQYYREEENGRGNFPPRFSGLQFPNYSSELNVNALELDDSALYLCASSLEGGPAQNTDTQYFGPGTRLTVL.

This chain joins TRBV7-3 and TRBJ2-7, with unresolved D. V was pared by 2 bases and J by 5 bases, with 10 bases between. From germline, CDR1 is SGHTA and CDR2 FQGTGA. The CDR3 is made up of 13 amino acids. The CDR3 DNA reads TGTGCCAGCAGCTTATTACCCACCCACGAGCAGTACTTC. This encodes CASSLLPTHEQYF.

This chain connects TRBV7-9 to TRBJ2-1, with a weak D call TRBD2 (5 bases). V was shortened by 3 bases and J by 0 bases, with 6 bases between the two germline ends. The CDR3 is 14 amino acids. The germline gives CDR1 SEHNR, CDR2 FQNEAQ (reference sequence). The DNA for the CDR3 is TGTGCCAGCAGCTTGGGGAGCTCCTACAATGAGCAGTTCTTC. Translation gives CASSLGSSYNEQFF.